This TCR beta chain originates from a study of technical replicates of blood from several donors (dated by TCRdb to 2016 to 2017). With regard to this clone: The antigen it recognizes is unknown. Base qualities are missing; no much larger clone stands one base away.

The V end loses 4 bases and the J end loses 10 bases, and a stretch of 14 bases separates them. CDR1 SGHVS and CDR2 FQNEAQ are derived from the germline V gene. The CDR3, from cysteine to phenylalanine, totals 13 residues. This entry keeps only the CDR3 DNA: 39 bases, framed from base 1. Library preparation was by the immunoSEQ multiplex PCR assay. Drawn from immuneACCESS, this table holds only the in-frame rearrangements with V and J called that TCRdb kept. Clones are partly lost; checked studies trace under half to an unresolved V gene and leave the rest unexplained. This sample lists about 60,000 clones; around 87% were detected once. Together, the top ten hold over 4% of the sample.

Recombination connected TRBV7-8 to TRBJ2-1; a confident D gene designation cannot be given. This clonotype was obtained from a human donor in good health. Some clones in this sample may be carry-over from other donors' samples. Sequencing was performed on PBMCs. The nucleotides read TGTGCCAGCAGCTCAGCAGGAGTCGGCGAGCAGTTCTTC. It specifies CASSSAGVGEQFF.